The 9 T cell receptor beta chains presented below share a single source sample, sequenced in a study of T cells in Graves' hyperthyroidism and ophthalmopathy. Amplified TCR beta CDR3 regions came from RNA transcripts. Carried out on the TCR CDR3, a first-round RT-PCR used the HTBI primer set. MiXCR was run by TCRdb on the multiplex PCR reads, yielding one entry per CDR3 protein. The repertoire holds under 350,000 distinct CDR3 sequences, approximately 17% seen once, with around 58% in the top ten. Sequencing was done on a sample of blood. The receptors shown here come from a woman aged 55-70 years with Graves' ophthalmopathy.

This clonotype has a count of ten or more. This rearrangement joins TRBV6-2 or TRBV6-3 to TRBJ1-1, with 7 bases aligning to TRBD1. CDR1 and CDR2 from the germline V gene are MNHEY and SVGEGT. J lost 5 bases, V lost 5 bases, and 14 bases had no gene match. The CDR3 is 16 amino acids. In DNA form, the CDR3 reads TGTGCCAGCAGTCGAACCTCAACAGGGGTGGGGACTGAAGCTTTCTTT. It codes for CASSRTSTGVGTEAFF.

Comments on this clonotype: At one end, the junction sequence differs from germline, possibly due to a read error. The chain couples TRBV24-1 to TRBJ2-1; TRBD1 matches at 9 bases. CDR1 and CDR2 (germline): KGHDR, SFDVKD. This CDR3 has 15 amino acids. This chain's CDR3 is CATSEAGTGSNERFF. CDR3 sequence (DNA): TGTGCCACCAGTGAGGCCGGGACAGGGAGTAATGAGCGGTTCTTC.

The chain is built from TRBV4-3 and TRBJ2-3; TRBD1 matches 7 bases. The CDR3 is 15 amino acids. Germline CDR1 reads LGHNA; CDR2 reads YSLEER. V shed 4 bases, J shed 3 bases, and the junction held 7 bases outside the gene matches. DNA of the CDR3: TGCGCCAGCAGCCTCGACAGGGTTAATACAGATACGCAGTATTTT. Translation gives CASSLDRVNTDTQYF.

There are many counts of this clonotype. The CDR3 sequence: CASSLSQGDYGYTF. CDR3 DNA sequence: TGTGCCAGCAGCTTGTCTCAGGGAGACTATGGCTACACCTTC. The V call is TRBV5-5, the J call TRBJ1-2; maybe TRBD1 (5 bases). The germline V and J ends were trimmed by 1 base and 3 bases, with 10 bases remaining between them. CDR1 and CDR2 from the germline V gene are SGHKS and YYEKEE (reference sequence). This CDR3 region has 14 residues. The variable domain in full, with the rest retrieved from reference TRBV5-5 and TRBJ1-2, is DAGVTQSPTHLIKTRGQQVTLRCSPISGHKSVSWYQQVLGQGPQFIFQYYEKEERGRGNFPDRFSARQFPNYSSELNVNALLLGDSALYLCASSLSQGDYGYTFGSGTRLTVV.

The CDR3 DNA is TGTGCCAGCAGCGTTAGACAGGACAATGAGCAGTTCTTC. Amino acid sequence: CASSVRQDNEQFF. The V gene is TRBV9, the J gene TRBJ2-1; D perhaps matches TRBD1 (6 bases). Trimming stripped 2 bases from V and 5 bases from J, with 8 bases between. CDR3 length: 13 residues. CDR1 is SGDLS and CDR2 is YYNGEE in the germline V gene.

This clonotype was seen at least ten times. The V call is TRBV7-2, the J call TRBJ2-1; D unresolved. Trimming removed 3 bases at V and 4 bases at J, with 4 bases between. Germline lookup yields CDR1 SGHTA and CDR2 FQGNSA. There are 12 residues in the CDR3. Here the CDR3 reads CASSFSYNEQFF. The CDR3 region has the DNA TGTGCCAGCAGCTTTTCGTACAATGAGCAGTTCTTC.

This clonotype has more than one count but fewer than ten. One end of the junction is discordant with germline, which a read error may explain. V gene TRBV3-1 combines with J gene TRBJ2-5; the D gene is possibly TRBD1 (6 bases). Looked up from germline, CDR1 is LGHDT and CDR2 is YNNKEL (reference sequence). The CDR3 sequence is 12 residues long. This CDR3 reads CASSQGSLGGYF. The CDR3 DNA is TGTGCCAGCAGTCAAGGTAGCCTAGGGGGATACTTC.

This clonotype was detected ten times or more. This rearrangement joins TRBV6-1 to TRBJ1-2; a possible D gene is TRBD1 (5 bases). Germline CDR1 MNHNS, CDR2 SASEGT. V shed 6 bases and J shed 8 bases, with 16 bases lying between them. The CDR3 covers 13 residues. The CDR3 region is CASSHRWLGGYTF. The DNA of the CDR3 is TGTGCCAGCAGCCACAGGTGGCTAGGCGGCTACACCTTC.

The chain is built from TRBV4-2 and TRBJ2-2; D unclear. V was clipped by 6 bases and J by 0 bases, with 8 bases between them. Looked up from germline, CDR1 is LGHNA and CDR2 is YNFKEQ. The CDR3 runs to 14 residues. The CDR3 sequence is CASRRVTNTGELFF. The CDR3 nucleotides are TGTGCCAGCAGGCGCGTGACGAACACCGGGGAGCTGTTTTTT.